This is a list of T cell receptor beta chains from one sample in a study of blood T cell repertoires in COVID-19. Measured with immunoSEQ multiplex PCR; TCRdb has only the in-frame clones, and not every one. The data show approximately 250,000 clones, roughly 85% seen once. Sequences were obtained from peripheral blood. The origin of the receptors is a man younger than 40 who had recovered from COVID-19. The CDR3 runs from the conserved cysteine through the conserved F or W. D genes are given only for firm matches. Part of the rows lack a size; the others show once, few, many or a class for expanded clones.

TRBJ2-7,TRBD2,-,TRBV27,TGTGCCAGCAGCCCGCGGACTAGCGGGGGGGGCGAGCAGTACTTC,CASSPRTSGGGEQYF
TRBJ2-1,-,-,TRBV5-1,TGCGCCAGCGGACAGACTACACCCCTCAATGAGCAGTTCTTC,CASGQTTPLNEQFF
TRBJ1-4,-,-,TRBV18,TGTGCCAGCTCACCTCCGGGAGCCCTTACAACTAATGAAAAACTGTTTTTT,CASSPPGALTTNEKLFF
TRBJ1-2,-,-,TRBV2,TGTGCCAGCAGGGCCTACAGGAATGGCTACACCTTC,CASRAYRNGYTF
TRBJ2-3,TRBD1,-,TRBV7-9,TGTGCCAGCAGCTCCCGGACAGGGGAGGTGGCAGATACGCAGTATTTT,CASSSRTGEVADTQYF
TRBJ2-3,-,-,TRBV5-4,TGTGCCAGCAGCTTTTTTTTGGCCGGCACAGATACGCAGTATTTT,CASSFFLAGTDTQYF
TRBJ1-2,-,once,TRBV3-1/TRBV3-2,TGTGCCAGCAGCCAAGGGTCGGTTAACTATGGCTACACCTTC,CASSQGSVNYGYTF
TRBJ1-1,-,-,TRBV5-6,TGTGCCAGCAGCTCCAAACCAGGGTCTGAGAACACTGAAGCTTTCTTT,CASSSKPGSENTEAFF
TRBJ1-1,-,once,TRBV6-5,TGTGCCAGCAGTTACAGGGGCGGGGGTGAAGCTTTCTTT,CASSYRGGGEAFF
TRBJ2-7,-,-,TRBV20-1,TGCAGTGCTGTCCCTAGGTACGAGCAGTACTTC,CSAVPRYEQYF
TRBJ2-5,-,-,TRBV6-5,TGTGCCAGCAGTTACTCGAGGTCGGCGGGCCAAGAGACCCAGTACTTC,CASSYSRSAGQETQYF
TRBJ1-5,-,-,TRBV11-2,TGTGCCAGCAGCTTAGTAGCGGGACATATTTCCAATCAGCCCCAGCATTTT,CASSLVAGHISNQPQHF
TRBJ1-2,-,-,TRBV19,TGTGCCAGTAGTAGTGGCAGGTCTTACTCTAACTATGGCTACACCTTC,CASSSGRSYSNYGYTF
TRBJ2-1,TRBD2,-,TRBV4-3,TGCGCCAGCAGCCAAGGAACGAGCGGGGGGGACAATGAGCAGTTCTTC,CASSQGTSGGDNEQFF
TRBJ2-2,-,-,TRBV19,TGTGCCAGTAGTCCCTACTTCACCGGGGAGCTGTTTTTT,CASSPYFTGELFF
TRBJ2-3,TRBD2,-,TRBV6-4,TGTGCCAGCAGTGCCTCCCGGACTAGCGAAACAGATACGCAGTATTTT,CASSASRTSETDTQYF
TRBJ1-2,-,-,TRBV6-6,TGTGCCAGCACCCAGGGGACCGGGGACTATGGCTACACCTTC,CASTQGTGDYGYTF
TRBJ1-3,TRBD1,-,TRBV6-6,TGTGCCAGCAGATACACAGGGGAAGGAAACACCATATATTTT,CASRYTGEGNTIYF
TRBJ1-2,TRBD1,-,TRBV27,TGTGCCACATCCTTGGTCCCCCCCAGACAGGGGGAGACCTATGGCTACACCTTC,CATSLVPPRQGETYGYTF
TRBJ1-5,TRBD1,-,TRBV6-5,TGTGCCAGCAGTTACCGGGACAGGGATCAGCCCCAGCATTTT,CASSYRDRDQPQHF
TRBJ2-1,-,-,TRBV19,TGTGCCAGTAGTAGGGAGGTCTCCTACAATGAGCAGTTCTTC,CASSREVSYNEQFF
TRBJ1-2,TRBD1,few,TRBV4-2,TGTGCCAGCAGCCAACCTTTGCCCCGGGACAGGGGTAGTGCTAACTATGGCTACACCTTC,CASSQPLPRDRGSANYGYTF
TRBJ1-6,-,-,TRBV4-2,TGTGCCAGCAGCCAAGATCGGACTAGGGATTCACCCCTCCACTTT,CASSQDRTRDSPLHF
TRBJ2-3,TRBD2,-,TRBV7-6,TGTGCCAGCAGGCTAGCGGGGGGGCCATTAGATACGCAGTATTTT,CASRLAGGPLDTQYF
TRBJ1-1,-,-,TRBV11-2,TGTGCCAGCAGCTACTCAGGTTCTCAAGCTTTCTTT,CASSYSGSQAFF
TRBJ2-1,-,-,TRBV4-1,TGCGCCAGCAGCCAAGATAAAGCCCCTTTCTCCTACAATGAGCAGTTCTTC,CASSQDKAPFSYNEQFF
TRBJ1-5,TRBD1,-,TRBV19,TGTGCCAGTAGTATAGGCGGAGGCGCAGGGGGAGGATTTAGTCAGCCCCAGCATTTT,CASSIGGGAGGGFSQPQHF
TRBJ1-2,-,-,TRBV11-2,TGTGCCAGCAGCTTAGATCGGGGGATTCACTATGGCTACACCTTC,CASSLDRGIHYGYTF
TRBJ2-3,TRBD2,-,TRBV25-1,TGTGCCAGCAGTGATGATCTAGCGGGAGGGGATACGCAGTATTTT,CASSDDLAGGDTQYF
TRBJ1-2,TRBD1,-,TRBV10-3,TGTGCCGCCGGGTTTGGGACAGGACCCAACACTGGGATATATGGCTACACCTTC,CAAGFGTGPNTGIYGYTF
TRBJ1-2,-,-,TRBV10-2,TGCGCCAGCAGTGACTGGAGGGACTACACCTTC,CASSDWRDYTF
TRBJ1-3,TRBD1,-,TRBV3-1/TRBV3-2,TGTGCCAGCAGCCAAGTCGGGGGCCTACAGGGGGCGCACGGAAACACCATATATTTT,CASSQVGGLQGAHGNTIYF
TRBJ2-7,TRBD1,-,TRBV2,TGTGCCAGCATACGGGACAGGGGCTACGAGCAGTACTTC,CASIRDRGYEQYF
TRBJ1-2,-,-,TRBV7-8,TGTGCCAGCAGCTCTGGACCGGACAGCCAATACTATGGCTACACCTTC,CASSSGPDSQYYGYTF
TRBJ2-7,TRBD1,-,TRBV5-4,TGTGCCAGCAGCTTGCCGGGACAGATCTCCTACGAGCAGTACTTC,CASSLPGQISYEQYF
TRBJ2-3,TRBD2,-,TRBV4-1,TGCGCCAGCAGCCAAGAATACGGGACTAGCGGGAGGTTTACGCTGGATACGCAGTATTTT,CASSQEYGTSGRFTLDTQYF
TRBJ2-2,TRBD2,-,TRBV7-2,TGTGCCAGCAGCATACTAGCGGGGGGGCGAGTTACTAACACCGGGGAGCTGTTTTTT,CASSILAGGRVTNTGELFF
TRBJ2-5,-,-,TRBV21-1,TGTGCCAGCAAAAGGAGGTACCAAGAGACCCAGTACTTC,CASKRRYQETQYF
TRBJ1-5,-,-,TRBV7-9,TGTGCCAGCAGCTCCCTTGGGGCAGGGCGGAATCAGCCCCAGCATTTT,CASSSLGAGRNQPQHF
TRBJ2-7,TRBD1,-,TRBV4-3,TGCGCCAGCAGCCAAGATCGGACAGGGAGCGTTGGGCAGTACTTC,CASSQDRTGSVGQYF
TRBJ2-1,-,-,TRBV27,TGTGCCAGCGGCGTCGGACAGACCTACAATGAGCAGTTCTTC,CASGVGQTYNEQFF
TRBJ1-2,TRBD1,-,TRBV6-5,TGTGCCAGCAGTTCCCCGACAGGGTGGGACTATGGCTACACCTTC,CASSSPTGWDYGYTF
TRBJ2-6,TRBD1,-,TRBV24-1,TGTGCCACCAGTGATTCCAGTCAGGGACAGGGGCTTACTGGGGCCAACGTCCTGACTTTC,CATSDSSQGQGLTGANVLTF
TRBJ1-1,-,-,TRBV30,TGTGCCTGGAGACTAGACACTTACACTGAAGCTTTCTTT,CAWRLDTYTEAFF
TRBJ1-6,TRBD1,-,TRBV5-1,TGCGCCAGCAGCTTGGGACAGGGTGAAAATTCACCCCTCCACTTT,CASSLGQGENSPLHF
TRBJ1-1,TRBD1,-,TRBV6-6,TGTGCCAGCAGACCACCGGGACAGGGGGAGGAAGCTTTCTTT,CASRPPGQGEEAFF
TRBJ1-1,-,-,TRBV7-9,TGTGCCAGCAGCTTACGACAGGAGTACGGCACTGAAGCTTTCTTT,CASSLRQEYGTEAFF
TRBJ2-7,-,-,TRBV15,TGTGCCACCAGCAGAGTGCCAGGGGGGTACGAGCAGTACTTC,CATSRVPGGYEQYF
TRBJ1-3,-,-,TRBV4-3,TGCGCCAGCAGCCAAGAGATGCAGGCACGGTACACCATATATTTT,CASSQEMQARYTIYF
TRBJ2-2,TRBD2,-,TRBV7-8,TGTGCCAGCAGCTGGGCGGGGGAGTCCACCGGGGAGCTGTTTTTT,CASSWAGESTGELFF